These T cell receptor beta chains were read from a single sample in a study of breast tumors, draining lymph nodes, adjacent tissues. TCRdb reprocessed the multiplex PCR reads via MiXCR and lists one record per CDR3 protein. Altogether some 140,000 distinct CDR3 sequences are present, 21% being singletons, with the ten largest covering 2.2%. Material: axillary lymph node tissue. Receptors were obtained from a female donor with breast cancer. Some clones in this sample may be carry-over from other donors' samples. Each CDR3 is given with its conserved first and last residue. Clone size appears in some rows only: once, few, many, or a class for an expanded clone.

size,length,J,V,CDR3
many,12,TRBJ2-7,TRBV7-9,CASISGSYEQYF
many,14,TRBJ2-7,TRBV5-4,CASSATGRTYEQYF
many,11,TRBJ2-7,TRBV12-3/TRBV12-4,CASSSGGEQYF
many,14,TRBJ2-5,TRBV20-1,CSASDPLSQETQYF
NA,16,TRBJ2-1,TRBV27,CASRIQTGGVNNEQFF
many,15,TRBJ2-1,TRBV2,CANLLAGGIGNEQFF
many,15,TRBJ2-3,TRBV12-3/TRBV12-4,CASSLVLAGEDTQYF
NA,13,TRBJ1-1,TRBV2,CARHSSGNTEAFF
few,14,TRBJ1-5,TRBV19,CASSTTGAGQPQHF
many,13,TRBJ2-1,TRBV19,CASSMGPMGEQFF
many,14,TRBJ1-4,TRBV2,CASSAASNNEKLFF
NA,14,TRBJ2-2,TRBV7-7,CASSLADGGGELFF
many,16,TRBJ1-4,TRBV7-2,CASSETGTSAREKLFF
many,12,TRBJ1-2,TRBV29-1,CIRRTGCEGYTF
many,13,TRBJ2-7,TRBV6-5,CASKSSGRREQYF
many,13,TRBJ2-1,TRBV30,CAGSGGHYNEQFF
many,15,TRBJ2-7,TRBV11-2,CASSLDRTSIYEQYF
many,17,TRBJ2-3,TRBV27,CASSGPGWGVGTDTQYF
NA,12,TRBJ1-3,TRBV3-1,CASSLDPNTIYF
many,16,TRBJ2-7,TRBV19,CASSTYTSGRLHEQYF
many,16,TRBJ2-1,TRBV24-1,CATSDKVAGERNEQFF
many,15,TRBJ2-1,TRBV6-5,CASSTGQGARGEQFF
many,13,TRBJ2-7,TRBV6-1,CATAMGQSYEQYF
NA,14,TRBJ1-2,TRBV29-1,CSGLTDEPYYGYTF
many,13,TRBJ2-1,TRBV9,CASSLRYYNEQFF
NA,16,TRBJ2-2,TRBV20-1,CSASPWTWTNTGELFF
many,14,TRBJ1-3,TRBV11-2,CASTEQYSGNTIYF